Here is one T cell receptor beta chain with its context. Its antigen is unidentified. The method was immunoSEQ multiplex PCR; TCRdb's version includes in-frame clones alone and lacks a portion of them. The table lists more than 70,000 clones, roughly 85% of them singletons, with less than 0.65% in the top ten. Germline lookup yields CDR1 SGHNT and CDR2 YYREEE (reference sequence). Losses at the gene ends were 4 bases for V and 0 bases for J; bases not matched to a gene: 4. The CDR3 runs 14 residues. The record originates from a study of OX40 agonist ivuxolimab in advanced cancers. General study points: Clonal expansion was seen in CD4+ and CD8+ blood T cells by week 6 at 0.1 to 3.0 mg/kg.

The input for sequencing was CD4+ or CD8+ T cells sorted from blood, taken in a trial of the OX40 agonist ivuxolimab. The gene calls are TRBV5-4 and TRBJ2-7; 7 nucleotides match TRBD1. The source of this sequence is an adult with an advanced solid tumor such as melanoma, head and neck, liver or kidney cancer. Here the CDR3 DNA reads TGTGCCAGCAGCACCTGGGACAGCTCCTACGAGCAGTACTTC. This sequence encodes CASSTWDSSYEQYF.